This T cell receptor beta chain was identified during a study of cytomegalovirus exposure and HLA in healthy donors. Study-wide findings and caveats: When analyzed later, a missense DCLRE1C variant was found to be linked to TCR beta V- and J-gene trimming. The likely explanation for a cluster of highly shared sequence variants was sequencing artifact.

This CDR3 region has 14 residues. Germline assignment: CDR1 SGHDT and CDR2 YYEEEE. V was cut by 5 bases and J by 0 bases, with 10 bases left in between. About this clone: What it binds is not known.

The PCR was carried out with 60 Vbeta primers and 13 Jbeta primers. Method: immunoSEQ multiplex PCR; TCRdb's copy keeps in-frame clones and lacks some. The table has 100,000 or so clones, 60% to 80% seen once. Material: PBMCs. The origin of this receptor is a man between 50 and 59 years old in good health and CMV-seropositive. The genes are TRBV5-6 and TRBJ2-3; no clear D. The chain's CDR3 is CASRLTFSTDTQYF. The CDR3 DNA sequence: TGTGCCAGCAGGTTGACATTCAGCACAGATACGCAGTATTTT.